This T cell receptor (beta chain) was identified in a study of response to subunit inactivated influenza vaccine. This clonotype showed up just once. TCRdb reprocessed the RT-PCR reads with MiXCR, giving one entry per CDR3 protein. Of 650,000 to 800,000 distinct CDR3 sequences in the sample, approximately 15% are singletons; the top ten hold approximately 7%. This CDR3 contains 16 residues. The germline V gene encodes CDR1 ENHRY and CDR2 SYGVKD. Losses at the gene ends were 6 bases for V and 0 bases for J; bases not matched to a gene: 1. This receptor was obtained from a middle-aged man who received an inactivated influenza vaccine. Material: PBMCs from blood, obtained 14 to 15 days before vaccination. V usage is TRBV10-3 and J usage is TRBJ2-1; TRBD2 agrees at 14 bases. The CDR3 sequence is CAIRGTSGSSYNEQFF. For the CDR3, the DNA is TGTGCCATCAGGGGGACTAGCGGGAGCTCCTACAATGAGCAGTTCTTC.